This T cell receptor beta chain was sequenced during a study of blood T cell repertoires in COVID-19 (TCRdb year 2020). Notes on the research overall: The collaborator samples originated in the United States, Italy and Spain and spanned the acute and convalescent phases of COVID-19. The prospective study material was composed of cDNA or gDNA derived from T cells, B-cell-depleted T cells, or PBMCs. The dataset comprised deeply sampled blood TCRbeta repertoires from subjects exposed to, actively infected with, or recovered from COVID-19. The repertoires were released in a freely available public database meant as a resource for research on the immune response to SARS-CoV-2. The samples were drawn from two sources: the first 160 participants of the ongoing ImmuneRACE study, and about 1,300 subjects contributed by 6 global collaborators. Nearly every sample came with metadata listing a de-identified subject ID, COVID-19 status, age in years and sex. Where available, HLA class I and class II types were obtained from metadata supplied by the sample provider rather than from assay-based typing.

TCRbeta CDR3 regions were amplified from genomic DNA by means of the immunoSEQ Assay, a bias-controlled multiplex PCR. The authors processed their data as follows. Within the assay, amplification of reference gene primers was used to estimate how many nucleated cells each sample contained. To quantify the absolute abundance of each unique TCRbeta CDR3 rearrangement, sequence reads were collapsed and filtered. For each sample, productive Simpson clonality was calculated by taking the square root of Simpson's diversity index across productive rearrangements. TCRdb's version of the immuneACCESS table is confined to in-frame rearrangements and falls short of the full clone set. An unresolved V gene accounts for under half of the shortfall where checked; the remainder is of unknown origin. V and J calls and clone size are copied from that table; D and trimming were computed from the DNA. The sample data list more than 55,000 clones, and roughly nine tenths of these were observed just once. The ten largest clones represent about 4.4% of the sample.

The CDR3 runs 15 amino acids, cysteine and phenylalanine included. The CDR3 DNA has 45 bases and is translated from base 1. Per the germline V gene (reference sequence), MNHNY is the CDR1 and SVGAGI is the CDR2. V was cut back by 2 bases and J by 0 bases, leaving a gap of 7 bases between them. What the research found in general, with its limitations: The quantity of clinical and demographic metadata differed by source and by participant and was supplied without curation.

Comments on this clone: Its antigen remains unidentified. Within one base of it there is no much larger clone, and no base qualities were kept.

Whole blood was collected in K2EDTA tubes by collaborating institutions according to the institutions' own protocols. Collaborator samples were shipped for TCRbeta analysis as frozen whole blood, isolated PBMCs, or DNA extracted from either sample type. The TCR sequence derives from a man between 45 and 60 years old with active COVID-19. The sample was peripheral blood. The chain is assembled from TRBV6-6 and TRBJ2-2; no confident D gene assignment can be made. The nucleotide sequence reads TGTGCCAGCAGTTACCTGAGCGCGAACACCGGGGAGCTGTTTTTT. Translated, it reads CASSYLSANTGELFF.